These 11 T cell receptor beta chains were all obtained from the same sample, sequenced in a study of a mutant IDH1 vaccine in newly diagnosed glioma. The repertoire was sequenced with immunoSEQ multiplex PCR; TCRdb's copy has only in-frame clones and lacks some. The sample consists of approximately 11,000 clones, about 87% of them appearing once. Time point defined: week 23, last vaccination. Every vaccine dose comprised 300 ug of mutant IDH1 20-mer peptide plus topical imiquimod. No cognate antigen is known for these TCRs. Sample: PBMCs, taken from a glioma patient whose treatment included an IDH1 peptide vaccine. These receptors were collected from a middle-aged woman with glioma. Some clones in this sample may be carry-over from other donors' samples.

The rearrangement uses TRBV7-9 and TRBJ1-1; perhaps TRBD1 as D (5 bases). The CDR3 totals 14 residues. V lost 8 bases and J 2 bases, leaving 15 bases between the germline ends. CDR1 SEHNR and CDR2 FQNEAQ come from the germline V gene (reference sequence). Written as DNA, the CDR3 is TGTGCCAGCCGCCAGGGAGGGACCAACACTGAAGCTTTCTTT. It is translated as CASRQGGTNTEAFF.

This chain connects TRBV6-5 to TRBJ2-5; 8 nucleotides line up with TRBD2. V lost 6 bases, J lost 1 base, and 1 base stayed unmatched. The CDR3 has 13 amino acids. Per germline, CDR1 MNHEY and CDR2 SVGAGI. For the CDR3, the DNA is TGTGCCAGCAGGGCGGGGGGCCAAGAGACCCAGTACTTC. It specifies CASRAGGQETQYF.

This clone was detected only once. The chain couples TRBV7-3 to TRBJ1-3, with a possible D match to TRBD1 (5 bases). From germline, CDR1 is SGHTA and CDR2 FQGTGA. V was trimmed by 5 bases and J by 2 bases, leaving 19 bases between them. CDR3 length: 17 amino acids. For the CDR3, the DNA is TGTGCCAGCAGCCGCCTCCGGGACTCAAGAACTGGAAACACCATATATTTT. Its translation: CASSRLRDSRTGNTIYF.

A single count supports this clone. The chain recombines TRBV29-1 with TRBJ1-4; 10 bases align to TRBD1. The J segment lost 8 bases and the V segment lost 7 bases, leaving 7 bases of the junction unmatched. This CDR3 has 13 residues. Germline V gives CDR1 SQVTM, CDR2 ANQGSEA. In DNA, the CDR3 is TGCAGCGCCCAGACAGGGGGCACGGAAAAACTGTTTTTT. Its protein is CSAQTGGTEKLFF.

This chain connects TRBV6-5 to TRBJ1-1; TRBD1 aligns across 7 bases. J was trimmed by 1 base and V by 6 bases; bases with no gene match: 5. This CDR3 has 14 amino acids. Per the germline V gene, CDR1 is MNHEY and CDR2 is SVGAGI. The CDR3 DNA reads TGTGCCAGCAGACCGGGACAGCCGAACACTGAAGCTTTCTTT. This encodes CASRPGQPNTEAFF.

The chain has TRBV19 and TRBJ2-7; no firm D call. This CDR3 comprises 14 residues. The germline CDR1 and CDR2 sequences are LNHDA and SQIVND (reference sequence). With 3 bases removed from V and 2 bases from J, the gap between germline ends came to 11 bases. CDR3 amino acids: CASSIGVPPYEQYF. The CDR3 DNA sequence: TGTGCCAGTAGTATCGGCGTTCCCCCCTACGAGCAGTACTTC.

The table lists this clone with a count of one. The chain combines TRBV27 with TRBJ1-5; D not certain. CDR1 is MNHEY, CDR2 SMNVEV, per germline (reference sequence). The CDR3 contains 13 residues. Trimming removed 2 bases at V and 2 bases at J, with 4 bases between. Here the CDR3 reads CASSLRGNQPQHF. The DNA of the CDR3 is TGTGCCAGCAGTTTAAGGGGCAATCAGCCCCAGCATTTT.

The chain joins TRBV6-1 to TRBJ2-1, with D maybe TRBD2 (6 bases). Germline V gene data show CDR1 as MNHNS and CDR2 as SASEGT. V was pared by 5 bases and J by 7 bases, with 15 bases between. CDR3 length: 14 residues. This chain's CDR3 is CASSSRAGLNEQFF. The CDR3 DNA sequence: TGTGCCAGCAGTTCTCGAGCGGGCTTAAATGAGCAGTTCTTC.

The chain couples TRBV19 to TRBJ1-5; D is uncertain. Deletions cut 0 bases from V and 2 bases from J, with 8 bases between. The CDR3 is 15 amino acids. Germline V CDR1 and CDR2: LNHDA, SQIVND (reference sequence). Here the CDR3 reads CASSIDREGNQPQHF. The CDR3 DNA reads TGTGCCAGTAGTATAGATCGGGAGGGCAATCAGCCCCAGCATTTT.

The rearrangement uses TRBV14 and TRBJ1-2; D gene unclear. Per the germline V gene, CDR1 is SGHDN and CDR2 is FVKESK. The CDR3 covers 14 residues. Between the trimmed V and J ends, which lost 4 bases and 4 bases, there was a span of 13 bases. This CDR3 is CASSRSYSAYGYTF. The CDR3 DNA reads TGTGCCAGCAGCCGGTCCTATTCGGCCTATGGCTACACCTTC. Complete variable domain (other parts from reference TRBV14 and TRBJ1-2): EAGVTQFPSHSVIEKGQTVTLRCDPISGHDNLYWYRRVMGKEIKFLLHFVKESKQDESGMPNNRFLAERTGGTYSTLKVQPAELEDSGVYFCASSRSYSAYGYTFGSGTRLTVV.

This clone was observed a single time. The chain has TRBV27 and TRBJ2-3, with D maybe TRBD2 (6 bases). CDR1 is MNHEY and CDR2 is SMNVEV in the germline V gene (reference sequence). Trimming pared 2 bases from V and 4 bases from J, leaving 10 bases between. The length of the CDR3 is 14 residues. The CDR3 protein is CASSLMTSPDTQYF. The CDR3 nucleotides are TGTGCCAGCAGTTTAATGACTAGTCCAGATACGCAGTATTTT.